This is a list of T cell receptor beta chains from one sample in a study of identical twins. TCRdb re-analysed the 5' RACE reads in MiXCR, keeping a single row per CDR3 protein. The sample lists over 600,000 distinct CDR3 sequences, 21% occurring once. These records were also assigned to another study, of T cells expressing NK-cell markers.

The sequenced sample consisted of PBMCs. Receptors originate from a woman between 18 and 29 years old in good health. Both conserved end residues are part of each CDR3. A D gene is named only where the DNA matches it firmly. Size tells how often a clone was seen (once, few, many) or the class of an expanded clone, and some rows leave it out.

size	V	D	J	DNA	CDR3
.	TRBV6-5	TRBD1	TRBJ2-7	TGTGCCAGCAGTCACCAAAGGGGGCCCTACGAGCAGTACTTC	CASSHQRGPYEQYF
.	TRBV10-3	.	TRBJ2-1	TGTGCCATCAGCCCTGTAACGGGACCTCAGAATGAGCAGTTCTTC	CAISPVTGPQNEQFF
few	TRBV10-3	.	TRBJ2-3	TGTGCCACCCGGGCCCTCGGGGATACGCAGTATTTT	CATRALGDTQYF
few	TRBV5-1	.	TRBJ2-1	TGCGCCACTCGGCCCGGCGAGGGAGAGCAGTTCTTC	CATRPGEGEQFF
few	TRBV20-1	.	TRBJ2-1	TGCAGTGCCCGGGGGTGGGTCGGCTCCTACAATGAGCAGTTCTTC	CSARGWVGSYNEQFF
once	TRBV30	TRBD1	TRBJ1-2	TGTGCCTGGAGTTCGACAGGGAGCTATGGCTACACCTTC	CAWSSTGSYGYTF
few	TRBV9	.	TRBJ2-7	TGTGCCAGCAGGGGGTGGGTCTTC	CASRGWVF
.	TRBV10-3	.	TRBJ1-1	TGTGCCATCAGTGATACGGGAAACACTGAAGCTTTCTTT	CAISDTGNTEAFF
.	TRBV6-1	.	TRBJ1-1	TGTGCCAGCAGGCCGCGATCCTCCGGGGAAGCTTTCTTT	CASRPRSSGEAFF
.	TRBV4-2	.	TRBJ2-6	TGTGCCAGCAGCCAAGTAGCCAGCACCCTCTCTGGGGCCAACGTCCTGACTTTC	CASSQVASTLSGANVLTF
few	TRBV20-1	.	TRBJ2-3	TGCAGTGTCTCGCGTGGGGACCTCACAGATACGCAGTATTTT	CSVSRGDLTDTQYF
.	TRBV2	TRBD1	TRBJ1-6	TGTGCCAGCAAATTTGACAGGGAAAATTCACCCCTCCACTTT	CASKFDRENSPLHF
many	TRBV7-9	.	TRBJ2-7	TGTGCCAGCAGCACATTCCCAGGGAACTACGAGCAGTACTTC	CASSTFPGNYEQYF
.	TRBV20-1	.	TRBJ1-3	TGCAGTGCCCCTACCACACCCTCTGGAAACACCATATATTTT	CSAPTTPSGNTIYF
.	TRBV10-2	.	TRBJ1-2	TGCGCCAGCAGTGAGTCGAGGTCGCAGTATGGCTACACCTTC	CASSESRSQYGYTF
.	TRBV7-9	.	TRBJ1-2	TGTGCCAGCAGCCCAGGGACTTCTAGGGGCGGTGGCTACACCTTC	CASSPGTSRGGGYTF
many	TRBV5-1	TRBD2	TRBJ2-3	TGCGCCAGCAGCTTAGCGGGGTCAGATACGCAGTATTTT	CASSLAGSDTQYF
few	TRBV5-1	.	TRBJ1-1	TGCGCCAGCAGCTCCGATGGAAACACTGAAGCTTTCTTT	CASSSDGNTEAFF
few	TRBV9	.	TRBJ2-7	TGTGCCAGCAGCGTAGGATCAAACTACGAGCAGTACTTC	CASSVGSNYEQYF
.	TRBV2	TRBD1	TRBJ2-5	TGTGCCAGCAGCGGACAGGCCCCCCGCTTTGCGGAGACCCAGTACTTC	CASSGQAPRFAETQYF
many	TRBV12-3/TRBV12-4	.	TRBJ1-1	TGTGCCAGCAGTTTACCAGTGAACACTGAAGCTTTCTTT	CASSLPVNTEAFF
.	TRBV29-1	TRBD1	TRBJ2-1	TGCAGCGTTGTAGATTTTTTGGACAGGGTAAGGGGCAATGAGCAGTTCTTC	CSVVDFLDRVRGNEQFF
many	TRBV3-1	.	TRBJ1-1	TGTGCCAGCAGCCCAGGATTTTTGGACACTGAAGCTTTCTTT	CASSPGFLDTEAFF
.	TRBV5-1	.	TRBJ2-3	TGCGCCAGCAGCTTGGAAGATAACACAGATACGCAGTATTTT	CASSLEDNTDTQYF
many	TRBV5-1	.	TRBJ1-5	TGCGCCAGCAGCTTCGGATCCGGGTGGGATCAGCCCCAGCATTTT	CASSFGSGWDQPQHF
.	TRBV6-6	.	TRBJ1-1	TGTGCCAGCAGTTACTCGAGGTCAGTTGAAGCTTTCTTT	CASSYSRSVEAFF
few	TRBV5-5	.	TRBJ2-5	TGTGCCAGCGCGCAGGGGTGGGAGACCCAGTACTTC	CASAQGWETQYF
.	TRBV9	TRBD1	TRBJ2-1	TGTGCCAGCAGCGTAGGAGCGGCAGGGGGTTTTGATGAGCAGTTCTTC	CASSVGAAGGFDEQFF
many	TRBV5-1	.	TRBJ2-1	TGCGCCAGCGCGGACCGCGGCAACAATGAGCAGTTCTTC	CASADRGNNEQFF
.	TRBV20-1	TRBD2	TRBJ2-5	TGCAGTGCCCTTAATGCCCTAGCGGGAGAGCAAGAGACCCAGTACTTC	CSALNALAGEQETQYF
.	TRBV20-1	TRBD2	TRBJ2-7	TGCAGTGCTAGTACTAGCGGGGGTACTTCCTACGAGCAGTACTTC	CSASTSGGTSYEQYF
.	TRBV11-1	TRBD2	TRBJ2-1	TGTGCCAGCAGCAGAGGGGGACTAGCGGGAGATTCCCAATACAATGAGCAGTTCTTC	CASSRGGLAGDSQYNEQFF
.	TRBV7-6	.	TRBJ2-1	TGTGCCAGCAGCTACTATGGTAGGATCTCCTACAATGAGCAGTTCTTC	CASSYYGRISYNEQFF
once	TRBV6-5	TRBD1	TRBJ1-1	TGTGCCAGCAGTTCCAGACAGGGGGCTACGAACACTGAAGCTTTCTTT	CASSSRQGATNTEAFF
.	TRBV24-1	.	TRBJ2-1	TGTGCCACCACCAAACAGGTCGCGGGGAGGCCTGGTAGTGAGCAGTTCTTC	CATTKQVAGRPGSEQFF
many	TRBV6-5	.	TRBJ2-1	TGTGCCAGCAGTTATGCAGGGGATAAGCAGTTCTTC	CASSYAGDKQFF
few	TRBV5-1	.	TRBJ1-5	TGCGCCAGCAGCTTGTATGCGGGACCAAATCAGCCCCAGCATTTT	CASSLYAGPNQPQHF
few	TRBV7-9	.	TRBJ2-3	TGTGCCAGCAGCTTAGGAGAGGACCGAAGTGATACGCAGTATTTT	CASSLGEDRSDTQYF
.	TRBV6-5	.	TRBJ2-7	TGTGCCAGCAGAACAGTGATGAGCGAGCAGTACTTC	CASRTVMSEQYF
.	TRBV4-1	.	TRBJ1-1	TGCGCCAGCAGCCAAGTCGCGGGGAACACTGAAGCTTTCTTT	CASSQVAGNTEAFF
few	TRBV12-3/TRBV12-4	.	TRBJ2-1	TGTGCCAGCACCCGACTAGGGCGTGAGCAGTTCTTC	CASTRLGREQFF
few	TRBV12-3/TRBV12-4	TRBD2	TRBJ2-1	TGTGCCAGCAGTTTACATCCCGCGGGGGGGACGGATGAGCAGTTCTTC	CASSLHPAGGTDEQFF
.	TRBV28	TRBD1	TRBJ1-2	TGTGCCAGCGGAAATCCTAAACAGGGGGGAGGCTACACCTTC	CASGNPKQGGGYTF
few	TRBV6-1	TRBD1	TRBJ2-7	TGTGCCAGCTTACAGGGGGATCGCGGCGAGCAGTACTTC	CASLQGDRGEQYF
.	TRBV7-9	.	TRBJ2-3	TGTGCCAGCAGCTTAGTGACGTTCGGATCAGATACGCAGTATTTT	CASSLVTFGSDTQYF
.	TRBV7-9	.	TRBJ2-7	TGTGCCAGCAGCCCCAGCCGGGGCTTCTACGAGCAGTACTTC	CASSPSRGFYEQYF
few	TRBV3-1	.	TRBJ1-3	TGTGCCAGCAGCCCAAGGACTCAGAGCTCTGGAAACACCATATATTTT	CASSPRTQSSGNTIYF
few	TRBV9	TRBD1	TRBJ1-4	TGTGCCAGCAGCTCCCGCCAAGCAGGGGGAAATAATGAAAAACTGTTTTTT	CASSSRQAGGNNEKLFF
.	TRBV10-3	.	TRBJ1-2	TGTGCCACCAAAGAAACTGGGGATGGCTATGGCTACACCTTC	CATKETGDGYGYTF
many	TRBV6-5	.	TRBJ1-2	TGTGCCAGCAGTTACCAAGTTATAGCGGGGGTTGAGGGCTACACCTTC	CASSYQVIAGVEGYTF
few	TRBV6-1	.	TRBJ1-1	TGTGCCAGCACCCCACGTGGCCTTTCGAGGACTGAAGCTTTCTTT	CASTPRGLSRTEAFF
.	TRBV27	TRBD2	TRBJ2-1	TGTGCCAGCAGTCTCGTCCCTCCAGCGGGAGGGCCGAATGAGCAGTTCTTC	CASSLVPPAGGPNEQFF